This T cell receptor (beta chain) was sequenced during a study of cytomegalovirus exposure and HLA in healthy donors. Study at large: Out of 398 genotyped donors, about 81% belonged to the Caucasian-associated ancestry cluster.

In the PCR, 60 Vbeta and 13 Jbeta primers were used. TCRdb keeps only in-frame clones here, not all; method: immunoSEQ multiplex PCR. This repertoire shows 150,000 or so clones, more than 70% found once; its top ten account for 4.5%. The CDR3 consists of 14 residues. The germline gives CDR1 SGHNT, CDR2 YYREEE (reference sequence). V was trimmed by 0 bases and J by 11 bases, leaving 15 bases between them. Study conclusions and caveats: For cytomegalovirus status, the classifier reportedly gave diagnoses with high specificity and sensitivity. TCR beta chains associated with HLA were, in a later analysis, more clonally expanded than equally common others.

On this clone: The antigen remains undetermined.

This chain connects TRBV5-4 to TRBJ1-5, with D tentatively TRBD1 (5 bases). What was sequenced was PBMCs. The sequence derives from a woman between 50 and 59 years old in good health and CMV-seropositive. The CDR3 loop is CASSLDGDRGAQHF. The CDR3 DNA sequence: TGTGCCAGCAGCTTGGATGGAGATAGGGGCGCCCAGCATTTT.